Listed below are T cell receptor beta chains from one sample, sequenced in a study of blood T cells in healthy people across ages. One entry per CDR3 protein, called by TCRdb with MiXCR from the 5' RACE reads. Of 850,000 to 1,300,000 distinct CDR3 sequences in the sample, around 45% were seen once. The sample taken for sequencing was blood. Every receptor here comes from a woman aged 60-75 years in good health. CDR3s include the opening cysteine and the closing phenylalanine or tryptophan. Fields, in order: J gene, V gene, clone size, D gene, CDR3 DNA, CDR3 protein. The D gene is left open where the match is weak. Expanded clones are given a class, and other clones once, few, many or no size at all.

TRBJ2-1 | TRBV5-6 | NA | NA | TGTGCCAGCAGCCTTATAGAGAATGAGCAGTTCTTC | CASSLIENEQFF
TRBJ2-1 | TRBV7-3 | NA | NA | TGTGCCAGCAGCGCAGGTGGTGGGATTTCATACAATGAGCAGTTCTTC | CASSAGGGISYNEQFF
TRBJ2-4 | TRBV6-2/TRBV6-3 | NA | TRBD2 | TGTGCCAGCAGTACGACTAGCGGGAGGCCCATTCAGTACTTC | CASSTTSGRPIQYF
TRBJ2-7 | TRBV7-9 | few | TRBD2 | TGTGCCAGCAGCTCCCGGACTAGCGGGAGATATGAGCAGTACTTC | CASSSRTSGRYEQYF
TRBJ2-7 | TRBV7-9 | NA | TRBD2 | TGTGCCAGCAGTTACGGAGCGGGAGAAGACGAGCAGTACTTC | CASSYGAGEDEQYF
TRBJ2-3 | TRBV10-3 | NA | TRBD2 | TGTGTCATCAGTGAGTCTTTCTTAGCGGGATCGACAGATACGCAGTATTTT | CVISESFLAGSTDTQYF
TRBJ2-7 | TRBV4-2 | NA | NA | TGTGCCAGCAGCGTCAGCAGGGGCGCCTACGAGCAGTACTTC | CASSVSRGAYEQYF
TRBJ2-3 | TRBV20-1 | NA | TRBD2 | TGCAGTGCTACTGGGACTAGCGGGAGTCCGGCAGATACGCAGTATTTT | CSATGTSGSPADTQYF
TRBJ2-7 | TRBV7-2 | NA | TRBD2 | TGTGCCAGCAGCCCAACCGGGGGACTAGCTGGCGAGCAGTACTTC | CASSPTGGLAGEQYF
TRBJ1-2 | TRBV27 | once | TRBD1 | TGTGCCAGCAGGCGTTACACCGGGACAGACTATGGCTACACCTTC | CASRRYTGTDYGYTF
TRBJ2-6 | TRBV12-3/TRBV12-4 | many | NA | TGTGCCAGCGCCACTTGGCCTGGGGCCAACGTCCTGACTTTC | CASATWPGANVLTF
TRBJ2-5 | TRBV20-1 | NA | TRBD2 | TGCAGTGCTAGAGGATTTCTAGCGGGGGGGTCGGAGACCCAGTACTTC | CSARGFLAGGSETQYF
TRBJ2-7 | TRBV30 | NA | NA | TGTGCCTGGAGTGTACTCCGGGAGCAGTACTTC | CAWSVLREQYF
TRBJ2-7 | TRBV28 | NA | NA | TGTGCCAGCAGTAACCCCCCCAGCGCGAACTACGAGCAGTACTTC | CASSNPPSANYEQYF
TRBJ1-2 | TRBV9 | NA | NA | TGTGCCAGCAGCGAGGGACGGACCTATGGCTACACCTTC | CASSEGRTYGYTF
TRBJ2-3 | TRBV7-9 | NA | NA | TGTGCCAGCAGTTACGGGCCGATGGATTTGACAGATACGCAGTATTTT | CASSYGPMDLTDTQYF
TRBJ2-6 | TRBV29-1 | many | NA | TGCAGCGTTGAGATCCCCTCTGGGGCCAACGTCCTGACTTTC | CSVEIPSGANVLTF
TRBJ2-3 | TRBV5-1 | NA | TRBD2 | TGCGCCAGCAGCTTCCTCCCTTACCGAAGCGGGAGCGTCTCAGATACGCAGTATTTT | CASSFLPYRSGSVSDTQYF
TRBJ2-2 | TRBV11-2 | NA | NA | TGTGCCAGCAGCTTACGTGGGAGCCAAGTCGGGGAGCTGTTTTTT | CASSLRGSQVGELFF
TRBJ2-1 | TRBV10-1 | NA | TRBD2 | TGCGCCAGCAGTGAGGCTAGCGGGAGGGCCACGCTTGAGCAGTTCTTC | CASSEASGRATLEQFF
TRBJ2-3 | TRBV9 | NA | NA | TGTGCCAGCAGCGTAACCGGGGCCGTTGGCACAGATACGCAGTATTTT | CASSVTGAVGTDTQYF
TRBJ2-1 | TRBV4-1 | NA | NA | TGCGCCAGCAGCCAGACAAACTACAATGAGCAGTTCTTC | CASSQTNYNEQFF
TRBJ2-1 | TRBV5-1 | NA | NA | TGCGCCAGCAGCGAGACTATATCCTCCTACAATGAGCAGTTCTTC | CASSETISSYNEQFF
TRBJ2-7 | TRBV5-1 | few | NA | TGCGCCAGCAGAGACACCTCGGGGGAGCAGTACTTC | CASRDTSGEQYF
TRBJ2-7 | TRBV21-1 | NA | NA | TGTGCCAGCAGCAAGCGGCCCCGGACAGCCTACGAGCAGTACTTC | CASSKRPRTAYEQYF
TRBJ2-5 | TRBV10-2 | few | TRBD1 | TGCGCCAGCAGTTGGACAGGGTCGACAGAGACCCAGTACTTC | CASSWTGSTETQYF
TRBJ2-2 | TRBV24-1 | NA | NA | TGTGCCACCAAGACAGGGACTGACACCGGGGAGCTGTTTTTT | CATKTGTDTGELFF
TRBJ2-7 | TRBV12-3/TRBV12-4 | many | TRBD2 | TGTGCCAGCAGCTTACTAGCGGGCGCCTACGAGCAGTACTTC | CASSLLAGAYEQYF
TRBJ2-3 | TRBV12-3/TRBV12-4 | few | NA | TGTGCCAGCAGCTCCTTGGGAGGAGATACGCAGTATTTT | CASSSLGGDTQYF
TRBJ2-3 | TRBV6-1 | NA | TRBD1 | TGTGCCAGCAAATTCGACAGGGTAATGGATACGCAGTATTTT | CASKFDRVMDTQYF
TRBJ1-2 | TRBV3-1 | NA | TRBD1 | TGTGCCAGCAACATAGGACAGGGGGTTGGTGGCTACACCTTC | CASNIGQGVGGYTF
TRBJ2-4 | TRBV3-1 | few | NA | TGTGCCAGCAGCCAACTACAAGGGGCAAACGGGAACATTCAGTACTTC | CASSQLQGANGNIQYF
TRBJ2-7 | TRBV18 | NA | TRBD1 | TGTGCCAGCTCACCAATGTGGACAGGGGGCGAGAACAATGAGCAGTACTTC | CASSPMWTGGENNEQYF
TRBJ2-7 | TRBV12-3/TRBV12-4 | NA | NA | TGTGCCAGCAGTTTAGCCCAGGGAGAGGGCGAGCAGTACTTC | CASSLAQGEGEQYF
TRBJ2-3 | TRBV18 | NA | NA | TGTGCCAGCTCACCACGGGATCGCACAGATACGCAGTATTTT | CASSPRDRTDTQYF
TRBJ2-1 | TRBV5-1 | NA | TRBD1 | TGCGCCAGCAGCGCGGGGACAGGGTTTAACGCCAATGAGCAGTTCTTC | CASSAGTGFNANEQFF
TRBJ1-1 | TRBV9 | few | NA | TGTGCCAGCAGCGATAACAATCATGCATCTATGGGGAACACTGAAGCTTTCTTT | CASSDNNHASMGNTEAFF
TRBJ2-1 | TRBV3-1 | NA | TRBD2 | TGTGCCAGCAGCCACCTGATAGCGGGAGGGCCGAGTAATGAGCAGTTCTTC | CASSHLIAGGPSNEQFF
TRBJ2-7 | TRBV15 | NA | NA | TGTGCCACCAGCAGACAGATTGAGCGTGACGAGCAGTACTTC | CATSRQIERDEQYF
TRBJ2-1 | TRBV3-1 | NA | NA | TGTGCCAGCAGCCCGGGACATTCGACTAGCAATGAGCAGTTCTTC | CASSPGHSTSNEQFF
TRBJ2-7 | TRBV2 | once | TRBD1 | TGTGCCAGCAGTCAAAGACAGGGGACCTCCTACGAGCAGTACTTC | CASSQRQGTSYEQYF
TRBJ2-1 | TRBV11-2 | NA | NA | TGTGCCAGCAGCTTAGAACCGGATATCCTGTACAATGAGCAGTTCTTC | CASSLEPDILYNEQFF
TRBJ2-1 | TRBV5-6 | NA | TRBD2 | TGTGCCAGCAGCTTGGGACTAGCGGGAGCAATAAAGGACTACAATGAGCAGTTCTTC | CASSLGLAGAIKDYNEQFF
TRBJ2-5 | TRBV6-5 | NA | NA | TGTGCCAGCAGTTACAACCCGGGCAAAGAGACCCAGTACTTC | CASSYNPGKETQYF
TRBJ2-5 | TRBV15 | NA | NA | TGTGCCACCAGCAGAGATTCTCCTGTAGAGACCCAGTACTTC | CATSRDSPVETQYF
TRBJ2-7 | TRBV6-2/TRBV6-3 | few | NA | TGCGCCAGCAGCTACCCCTACGAGCAGTACTTC | CASSYPYEQYF
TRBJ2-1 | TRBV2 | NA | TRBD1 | TGTGCCAGCAGTGGACAGGGGTTTTACGAGCAGTTCTTC | CASSGQGFYEQFF
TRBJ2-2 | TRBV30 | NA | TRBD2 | TGTGCCTGGGCGGGACTAGCGGGACGGAACACCGGGGAGCTGTTTTTT | CAWAGLAGRNTGELFF
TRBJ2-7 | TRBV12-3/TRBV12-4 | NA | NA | TGTGCCAGCGAATCTGGAGGGCGAGACGTGGGCAGTCAGTACTTC | CASESGGRDVGSQYF
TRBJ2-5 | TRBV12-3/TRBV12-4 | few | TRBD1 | TGTGCCAGCAGCCCAACCATACAGGGGGCAACAGAGACCCAGTACTTC | CASSPTIQGATETQYF
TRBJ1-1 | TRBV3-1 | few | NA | TGTGCCAGCAGCCAAGAGGCGGGCAACACTGAAGCTTTCTTT | CASSQEAGNTEAFF
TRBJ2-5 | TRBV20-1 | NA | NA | TGCAGTGGCTACCTAGCAGCCACGGGAAAGACCCAGTACTTC | CSGYLAATGKTQYF
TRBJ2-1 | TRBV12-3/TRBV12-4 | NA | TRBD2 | TGTGCCAGCAGTTTTACTAGCGGAAACAATGAGCAGTTCTTC | CASSFTSGNNEQFF
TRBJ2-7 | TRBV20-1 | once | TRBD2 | TGCAGTGCTAGAGATGGCGGGAGGGCCCTGGGTGAGCAGTACTTC | CSARDGGRALGEQYF